The following is a TCR beta chain sequence with its context. Profiling relied on immunoSEQ multiplex PCR, and the TCRdb table lists in-frame clones only, not all of them. The data show a few hundred thousand clones, around 90% seen once. The CDR3 sequence is 13 residues long. Looked up from germline, CDR1 is SNHLY and CDR2 is FYNNEI. V lost 6 bases to trimming and J lost 0 bases, with 5 bases between them. The sample is drawn from a study of blood T cell repertoires in COVID-19. This chain links TRBV2 with TRBJ1-4; D gene uncertain. This receptor was taken from a woman aged 55-75 years with COVID-19, enrolled during active disease. The specimen sequenced was peripheral blood. CDR3 amino acids: CASRRATNEKLFF. The CDR3 DNA follows: TGTGCCAGCAGACGAGCAACTAATGAAAAACTGTTTTTT.